The T cell receptor (beta chain) under discussion was sequenced for a study of T-cell memory formation after mild COVID-19. Study details: Largely, TCR clusters stayed within a single donor.

From germline, CDR1 is LNHNV and CDR2 YYDKDF (reference sequence). This CDR3 is 15 amino acids long. Trimming cost V 1 base and J 5 bases; bases outside gene matches: 6. One entry per CDR3 protein, called by TCRdb with MiXCR from the 5' RACE reads. Of 250,000 to 300,000 distinct CDR3 sequences listed, 16% were seen once; the top ten hold 20% to 25%. This receptor was taken from a man aged 18 to 29 who had mild COVID-19 (a few samples of this study predate the infection). Cell type and time point are not known. The chain combines TRBV15 with TRBJ2-5; the match to TRBD1 covers 8 bases. The sequenced material came from PBMCs or a T cell subset sorted from them (not recorded which). In nucleotides, the CDR3 is TGTGCCACCAGCAGAGGGTCAGGGGGCCAGGAGACCCAGTACTTC. It yields the protein CATSRGSGGQETQYF.